The sequence of this T cell receptor beta chain was determined in a study of cytomegalovirus exposure and HLA in healthy donors. The study's findings and limits: Most observed TCR sequences were rare, whereas some public TCRs were detected in many donors.

V trimming: 5 bases; J trimming: 5 bases; junction bases outside the gene matches: 9. The CDR3 contains 15 residues. The germline gives CDR1 MNHNS, CDR2 SASEGT. The donors were members of the validation cohort comprising over 90 subjects, separate from the approximately 670-subject first cohort. In this sample, this clone turned up once. The antigen remains unidentified. TCRdb's table, derived via immunoSEQ multiplex PCR, lists solely in-frame clones and lacks some. The sample records about 130,000 clones, approximately 90% being singletons. Sample: PBMCs. The TCR was taken from a woman between 25 and 40 years old in good health and CMV-seropositive. V and J are TRBV6-1 and TRBJ2-3; 8 bases agree with TRBD1. CDR3 bases: TGTGCCAGCAGTTTTTTGGTCAGGGGGCTAGATACGCAGTATTTT. Protein product: CASSFLVRGLDTQYF.